A single sample is the source of the 14 T cell receptor beta chains below, sequenced in a study of post-analysis software for immune sequencing data. Study results and limitations: Controls showed lower frequencies than patients for roughly 5 TRBV segments, and TRBV5-6, TRBV5-1 and TRBV20-1 were among these.

These TCRs are of unknown antigen specificity. cDNA libraries of TCR beta carried unique molecular identifiers. TCRdb re-derived calls from the PCR reads in MiXCR, one entry per CDR3 protein. This table has 750,000 to 950,000 distinct CDR3 sequences, around 50% appearing once. Source material: blood. These receptors were obtained from a girl aged 5-17 years with multiple sclerosis.

This clonotype was detected only a few times. The genes are TRBV10-3 and TRBJ2-1, with D maybe TRBD1 (6 bases). The DNA end is a closer match to TRBJ2-7, so the J assignment may be wrong. From germline, CDR1 is ENHRY and CDR2 SYGVKD. The CDR3 sequence is 12 residues long. CDR3: CAINKGQNEQYF. The CDR3 DNA reads TGTGCCATCAATAAAGGACAGAACGAGCAGTACTTC.

This clonotype appeared once. The chain joins TRBV20-1 to TRBJ1-4, with TRBD1 matching 8 bases. The CDR3 runs 15 residues. The germline V gene has CDR1 DFQATT and CDR2 SNEGSKA (reference sequence). Trimming removed 5 bases from V and 4 bases from J; junction bases left unmatched: 9. CDR3 DNA: TGCAGTGCTGTACCGGGACAGGTCATTAATGAAAAACTGTTTTTT. Translation gives CSAVPGQVINEKLFF.

The chain uses TRBV5-1 and TRBJ2-5, with D perhaps matching TRBD2 (5 bases). This CDR3 is built from 16 residues. The germline V gene encodes CDR1 SGHRS and CDR2 YFSETQ. Trimming removed 4 bases at V and 4 bases at J, with 20 bases between. The CDR3 bases are TGCGCCAGCAGCCCGGGGAGCACCAACGAGGCAGAGACCCAGTACTTC. It encodes CASSPGSTNEAETQYF. The full variable domain, in which reference TRBV5-1 and TRBJ2-5 provide the parts outside the CDR3, is KAGVTQTPRYLIKTRGQQVTLSCSPISGHRSVSWYQQTPGQGLQFLFEYFSETQRNKGNFPGRFSGRQFSNSRSEMNVSTLELGDSALYLCASSPGSTNEAETQYFGPGTRLLVL.

The chain combines TRBV12-3 or TRBV12-4 with TRBJ1-1; D gene unclear. This CDR3 has 12 amino acids. Trimming left V 6 bases short and J 3 bases short, with 8 bases between. The CDR3 bases are TGTGCCAGCAGCTTAATCCACACTGAAGCTTTCTTT. It codes for CASSLIHTEAFF.

There are a few counts of this clonotype. The V gene is TRBV6-5, the J gene TRBJ2-3; D may correspond to TRBD1 or TRBD2 (5 bases each). CDR1 and CDR2 from the germline V gene are MNHEY and SVGAGI. CDR3 size: 15 residues. V lost 6 bases, J lost 4 bases, and 17 bases lay in between. CDR3 sequence: CASRSGTLGADTQYF. DNA of the CDR3: TGTGCCAGCAGATCCGGGACCCTTGGGGCAGATACGCAGTATTTT.

This clonotype was seen only a few times. This rearrangement joins TRBV7-2 to TRBJ2-6; D not certain. The germline gives CDR1 SGHTA, CDR2 FQGNSA. The CDR3 has 17 residues. V lost 1 base, J lost 0 bases, and 10 bases lay in between. The chain's CDR3 is CASSLGHYSSGANVLTF. As DNA, the CDR3 is TGTGCCAGCAGCTTAGGCCACTATAGCTCTGGGGCCAACGTCCTGACTTTC.

This clonotype occurred a few times. This chain connects TRBV20-1 to TRBJ2-5, with D tentatively TRBD1 (6 bases). Trimming cost V 5 bases and J 0 bases, with 13 bases left between them. This CDR3 has 14 residues. Germline assignment: CDR1 DFQATT and CDR2 SNEGSKA (reference sequence). The CDR3 is CSAFQDRDQETQYF. In DNA form, the CDR3 reads TGCAGTGCTTTCCAGGACAGAGACCAAGAGACCCAGTACTTC.

The chain uses TRBV5-1 and TRBJ1-4; a weak D match, TRBD1 (5 bases). The V gene lost 4 bases and the J gene lost 7 bases, with 20 bases spanning the gap. CDR3 length equals 16 residues. Germline values: CDR1 SGHRS, CDR2 YFSETQ. CDR3 protein: CASSPQRTARGEKLFF. Here the CDR3 DNA reads TGCGCCAGCAGCCCCCAGAGGACGGCGAGGGGTGAAAAACTGTTTTTT.

This chain links TRBV7-6 with TRBJ1-5, with TRBD1 as a possible D gene (5 bases). The CDR3 is made up of 15 amino acids. V was trimmed by 6 bases and J by 3 bases, leaving 15 bases between them. The germline CDR1 and CDR2 sequences are SGHVS and FNYEAQ. In nucleotides, the CDR3 is TGTGCCAGCAGTGGGAGCGGACACCCCAATCAGCCCCAGCATTTT. Protein: CASSGSGHPNQPQHF.

This chain uses TRBV3-1 with TRBJ1-5, with a weak D call TRBD1 (6 bases). This CDR3 has 18 residues. Between the trimmed V and J ends, which lost 0 bases and 4 bases, there was a span of 19 bases. The germline gives CDR1 LGHDT, CDR2 YNNKEL (reference sequence). The DNA for the CDR3 is TGTGCCAGCAGCCAAGATTACGCGTTAGGGGACAAGAATCAGCCCCAGCATTTT. Translating gives CASSQDYALGDKNQPQHF.

The rearrangement uses TRBV20-1 and TRBJ1-5, with D possibly TRBD1 on 5 matching bases. The CDR3 spans 13 residues. Trimming shortened V by 3 bases and J by 2 bases, and 8 bases separated the two germline ends. From germline, CDR1 is DFQATT and CDR2 SNEGSKA (reference sequence). CDR3 amino acids: CSASKGRNQPQHF. Written as DNA, the CDR3 is TGCAGTGCTAGTAAGGGGCGCAATCAGCCCCAGCATTTT.

The chain combines TRBV18 with TRBJ2-5; D unresolved. The CDR3 is 15 amino acids. Germline V CDR1 and CDR2: KGHSH, LQKENI. The ends were cut back, 0 bases at V and 5 bases at J, with 13 bases in the middle. This CDR3 is CASSPPVIFWETQYF. The CDR3 DNA follows: TGTGCCAGCTCACCACCGGTTATTTTTTGGGAGACCCAGTACTTC.

The V and J genes are TRBV12-3 or TRBV12-4 and TRBJ2-1; 9 nucleotides match TRBD1. V lost 6 bases, J lost 2 bases, and 8 bases stayed unmatched. The CDR3 extends over 16 amino acids. In DNA form, the CDR3 reads TGTGCCAGCAGCCGTACGACAGGGGGGCCCTACAATGAGCAGTTCTTC. Protein: CASSRTTGGPYNEQFF.

The rearrangement uses TRBV12-3 or TRBV12-4 and TRBJ2-3, with D possibly TRBD2 on 6 matching bases. The CDR3 is 12 amino acids. V was pared by 5 bases and J by 9 bases, with 12 bases between. CDR3 nucleotide sequence: TGTGCCAGCAGTAGGGGAGGTTCCACGCAGTATTTT. The encoded protein is CASSRGGSTQYF.